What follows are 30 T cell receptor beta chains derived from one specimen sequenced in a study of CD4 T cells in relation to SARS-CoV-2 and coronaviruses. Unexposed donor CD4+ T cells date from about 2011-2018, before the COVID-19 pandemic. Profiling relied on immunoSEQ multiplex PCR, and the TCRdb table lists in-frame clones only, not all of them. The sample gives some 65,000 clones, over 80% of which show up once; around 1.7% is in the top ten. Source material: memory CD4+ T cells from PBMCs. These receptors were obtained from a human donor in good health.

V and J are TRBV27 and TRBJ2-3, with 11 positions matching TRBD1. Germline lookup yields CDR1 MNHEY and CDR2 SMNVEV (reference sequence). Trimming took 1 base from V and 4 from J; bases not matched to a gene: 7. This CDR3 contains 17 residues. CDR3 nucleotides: TGTGCCAGCAGTTTATGGGCCGGGACAGGGGGTCCAGATACGCAGTATTTT. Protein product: CASSLWAGTGGPDTQYF.

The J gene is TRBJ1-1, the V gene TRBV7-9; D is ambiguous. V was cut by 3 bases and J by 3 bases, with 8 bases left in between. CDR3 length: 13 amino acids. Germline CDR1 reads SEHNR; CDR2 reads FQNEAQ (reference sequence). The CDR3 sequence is CASSFVRDTEAFF. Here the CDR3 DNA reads TGTGCCAGCAGCTTCGTGCGAGACACTGAAGCTTTCTTT.

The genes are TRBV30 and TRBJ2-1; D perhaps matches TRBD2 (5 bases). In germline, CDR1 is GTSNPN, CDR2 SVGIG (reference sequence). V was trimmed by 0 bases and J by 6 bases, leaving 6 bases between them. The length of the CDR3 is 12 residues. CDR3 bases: TGTGCCTGGAGTGTAGCGGTCAATGAGCAGTTCTTC. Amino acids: CAWSVAVNEQFF.

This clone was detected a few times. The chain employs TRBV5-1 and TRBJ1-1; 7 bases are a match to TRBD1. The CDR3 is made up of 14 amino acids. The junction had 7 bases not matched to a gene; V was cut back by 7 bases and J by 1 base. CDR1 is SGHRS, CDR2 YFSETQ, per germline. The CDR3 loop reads CASQRTGSNTEAFF. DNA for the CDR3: TGCGCCAGCCAAAGGACAGGTTCGAACACTGAAGCTTTCTTT.

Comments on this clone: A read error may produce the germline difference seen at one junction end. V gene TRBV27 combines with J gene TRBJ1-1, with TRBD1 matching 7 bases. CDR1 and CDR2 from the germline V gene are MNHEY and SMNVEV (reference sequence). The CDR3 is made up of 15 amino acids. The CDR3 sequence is CVSSLGQGVNTEAFF. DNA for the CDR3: TGTGTCAGCAGTTTAGGGCAGGGGGTGAACACTGAAGCTTTCTTT.

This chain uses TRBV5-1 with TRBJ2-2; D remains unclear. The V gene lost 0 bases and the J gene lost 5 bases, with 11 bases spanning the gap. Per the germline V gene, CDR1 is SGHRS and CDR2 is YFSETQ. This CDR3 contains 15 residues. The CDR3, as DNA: TGCGCCAGCAGCTTGGAGACCCAAGGGACCGGGGAGCTGTTTTTT. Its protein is CASSLETQGTGELFF.

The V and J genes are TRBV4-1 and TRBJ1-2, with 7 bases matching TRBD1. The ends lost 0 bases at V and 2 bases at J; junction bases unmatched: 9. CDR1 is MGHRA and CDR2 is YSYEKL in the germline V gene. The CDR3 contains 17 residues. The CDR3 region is CASSQEPAWDSNYGYTF. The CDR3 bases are TGCGCCAGCAGCCAAGAACCAGCCTGGGACAGCAACTATGGCTACACCTTC.

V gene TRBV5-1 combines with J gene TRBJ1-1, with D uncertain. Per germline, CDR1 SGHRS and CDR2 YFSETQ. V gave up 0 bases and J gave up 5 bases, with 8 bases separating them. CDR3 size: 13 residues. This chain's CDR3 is CASSLDIGTEAFF. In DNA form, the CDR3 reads TGCGCCAGCAGCTTGGACATTGGAACTGAAGCTTTCTTT.

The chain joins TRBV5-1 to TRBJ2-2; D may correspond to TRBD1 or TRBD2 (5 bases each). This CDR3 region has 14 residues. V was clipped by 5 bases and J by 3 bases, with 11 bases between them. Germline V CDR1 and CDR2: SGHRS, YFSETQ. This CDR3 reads CASRGEIYTGELFF. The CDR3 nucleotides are TGCGCCAGCAGAGGGGAGATTTACACCGGGGAGCTGTTTTTT.

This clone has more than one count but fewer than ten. CDR3 sequence: CASRRAPDTQYF. Here the CDR3 DNA reads TGTGCCAGCCGAAGGGCCCCAGATACGCAGTATTTT. The gene calls are TRBV2 and TRBJ2-3; the D is unclear. This CDR3 has 12 residues. Trimming took 8 bases from V and 4 from J, leaving 10 bases between them. CDR1 and CDR2 from the germline V gene are SNHLY and FYNNEI.

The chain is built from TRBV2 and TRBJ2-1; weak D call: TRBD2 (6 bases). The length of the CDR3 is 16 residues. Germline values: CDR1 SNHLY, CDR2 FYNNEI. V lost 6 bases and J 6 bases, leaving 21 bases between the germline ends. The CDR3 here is CASRFGTHRTINEQFF. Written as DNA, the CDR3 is TGTGCCAGCAGGTTCGGGACGCACCGGACTATCAATGAGCAGTTCTTC.

The CDR3: CAWSADSRSSPLHF. CDR3 in DNA: TGTGCCTGGAGTGCGGACAGTAGATCCTCACCCCTCCACTTT. This chain joins TRBV30 and TRBJ1-6; a weak D match, TRBD1 (6 bases). With 1 base removed from V and 10 bases from J, the gap between germline ends came to 14 bases. CDR3 length equals 14 residues. Germline V CDR1 and CDR2: GTSNPN, SVGIG (reference sequence). Full variable domain (rest looked up from reference TRBV30 and TRBJ1-6): SQTIHQWPATLVQPVGSPLSLECTVEGTSNPNLYWYRQAAGRGLQLLFYSVGIGQISSEVPQNLSASRPQDRQFILSSKKLLLSDSGFYLCAWSADSRSSPLHFGNGTRLTVT.

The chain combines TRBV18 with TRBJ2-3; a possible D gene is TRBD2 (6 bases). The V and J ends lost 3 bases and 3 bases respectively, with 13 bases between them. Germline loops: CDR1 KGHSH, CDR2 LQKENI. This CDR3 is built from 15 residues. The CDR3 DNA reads TGTGCCAGCTCACCGGCTGCGGGGTCTACAGATACGCAGTATTTT. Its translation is CASSPAAGSTDTQYF.

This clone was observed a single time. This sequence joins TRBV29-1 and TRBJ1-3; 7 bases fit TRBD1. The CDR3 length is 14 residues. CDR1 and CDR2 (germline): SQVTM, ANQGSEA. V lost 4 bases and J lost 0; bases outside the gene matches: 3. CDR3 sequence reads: CSVGGQSSGNTIYF. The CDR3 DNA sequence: TGCAGCGTTGGGGGACAGAGCTCTGGAAACACCATATATTTT.

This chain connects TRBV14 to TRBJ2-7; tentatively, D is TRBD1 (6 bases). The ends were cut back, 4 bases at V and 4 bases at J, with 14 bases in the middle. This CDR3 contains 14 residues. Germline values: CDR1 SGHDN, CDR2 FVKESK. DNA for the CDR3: TGTGCCAGCAGCCCTCGACAGGTTTGGTACGAGCAGTACTTC. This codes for CASSPRQVWYEQYF.

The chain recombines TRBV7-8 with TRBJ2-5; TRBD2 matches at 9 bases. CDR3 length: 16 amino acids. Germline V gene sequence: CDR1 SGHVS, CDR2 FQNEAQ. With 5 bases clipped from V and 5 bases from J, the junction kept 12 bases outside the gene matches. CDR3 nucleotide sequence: TGTGCCAGCAGCGGTGCTAGCGGGGTTCGCCAGGAGACCCAGTACTTC. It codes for CASSGASGVRQETQYF. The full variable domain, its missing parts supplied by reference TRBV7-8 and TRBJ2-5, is GAGVSQSPRYKVAKRGQDVALRCDPISGHVSLFWYQQALGQGPEFLTYFQNEAQLDKSGLPSDRFFAERPEGSVSTLKIQRTQQEDSAVYLCASSGASGVRQETQYFGPGTRLLVL.

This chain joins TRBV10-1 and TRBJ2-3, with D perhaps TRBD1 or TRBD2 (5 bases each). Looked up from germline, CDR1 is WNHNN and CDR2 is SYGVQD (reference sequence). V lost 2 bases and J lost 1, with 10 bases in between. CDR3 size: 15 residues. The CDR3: CASSERGPGTDTQYF. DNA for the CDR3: TGCGCCAGCAGTGAGCGGGGCCCGGGCACAGATACGCAGTATTTT.

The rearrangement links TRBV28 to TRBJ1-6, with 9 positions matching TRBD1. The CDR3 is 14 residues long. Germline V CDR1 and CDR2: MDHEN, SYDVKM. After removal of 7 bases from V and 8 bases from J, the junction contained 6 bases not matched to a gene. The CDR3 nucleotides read TGTGCCAGCACCACGGGACAGGGTGATTCACCCCTCCACTTT. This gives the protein CASTTGQGDSPLHF.

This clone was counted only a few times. CDR3 nucleotides: TGTGCCAGCAGTTTCTCGACAGGGACCTACGAGCAGTACTTC. Its translation is CASSFSTGTYEQYF. The chain combines TRBV6-6 with TRBJ2-7; 7 nucleotides agree with TRBD1. The CDR3 is made up of 14 amino acids. Germline CDR1 is MNHNY and CDR2 is SVGAGI (reference sequence). Trimming removed 4 bases from V and 2 bases from J; junction bases left unmatched: 5.

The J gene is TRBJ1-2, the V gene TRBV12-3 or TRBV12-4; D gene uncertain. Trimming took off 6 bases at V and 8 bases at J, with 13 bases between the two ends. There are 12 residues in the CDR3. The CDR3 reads CASSPVSRGYTF. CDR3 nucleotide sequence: TGTGCCAGCAGCCCTGTTTCTCGAGGCTACACCTTC.

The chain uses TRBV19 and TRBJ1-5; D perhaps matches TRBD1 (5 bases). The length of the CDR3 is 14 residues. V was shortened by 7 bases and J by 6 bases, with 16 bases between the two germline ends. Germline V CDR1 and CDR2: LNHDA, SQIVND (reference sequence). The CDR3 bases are TGTGCCAGTAAATTTTCGGGGGGTCGTCAGCCCCAGCATTTT. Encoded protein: CASKFSGGRQPQHF.

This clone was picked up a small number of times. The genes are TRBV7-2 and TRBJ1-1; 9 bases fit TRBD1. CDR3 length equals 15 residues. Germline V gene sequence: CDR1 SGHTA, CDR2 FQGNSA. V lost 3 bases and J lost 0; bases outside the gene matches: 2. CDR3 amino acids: CASSFGQGMNTEAFF. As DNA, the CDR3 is TGTGCCAGCAGCTTCGGACAGGGGATGAACACTGAAGCTTTCTTT.

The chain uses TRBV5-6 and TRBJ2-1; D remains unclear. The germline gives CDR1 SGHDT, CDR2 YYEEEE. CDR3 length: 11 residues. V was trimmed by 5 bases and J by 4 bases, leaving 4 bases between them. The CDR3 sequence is CASRGYNEQFF. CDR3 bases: TGTGCCAGCAGGGGGTACAATGAGCAGTTCTTC.

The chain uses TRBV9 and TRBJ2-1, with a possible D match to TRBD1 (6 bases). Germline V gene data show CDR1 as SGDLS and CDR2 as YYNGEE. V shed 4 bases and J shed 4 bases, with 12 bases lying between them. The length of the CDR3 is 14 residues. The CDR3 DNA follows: TGTGCCAGCAGCTTCTCGACAGGATACAATGAGCAGTTCTTC. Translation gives CASSFSTGYNEQFF.

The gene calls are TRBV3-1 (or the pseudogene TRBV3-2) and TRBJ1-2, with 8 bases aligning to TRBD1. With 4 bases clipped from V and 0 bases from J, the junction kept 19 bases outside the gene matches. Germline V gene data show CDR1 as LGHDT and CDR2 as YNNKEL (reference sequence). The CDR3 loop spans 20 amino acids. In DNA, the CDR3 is TGTGCCAGCAGCCGTTATTTAGCTGGGACAGGTGCCCAAGCTAACTATGGCTACACCTTC. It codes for CASSRYLAGTGAQANYGYTF.

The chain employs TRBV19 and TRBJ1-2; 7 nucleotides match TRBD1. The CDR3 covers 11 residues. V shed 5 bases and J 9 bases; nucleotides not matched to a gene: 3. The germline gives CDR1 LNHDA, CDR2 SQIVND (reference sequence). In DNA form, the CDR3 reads TGTGCCAGTAGTGACAGGGTTCGCTACACCTTC. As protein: CASSDRVRYTF.

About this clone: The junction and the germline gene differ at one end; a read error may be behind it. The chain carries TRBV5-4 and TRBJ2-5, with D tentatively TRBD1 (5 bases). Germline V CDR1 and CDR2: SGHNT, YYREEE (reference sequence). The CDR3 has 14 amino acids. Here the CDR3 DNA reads TGTGCCAGCAGCTGGAAGGGGTGGCAAGAGGCCCAGTACTTC. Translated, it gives CASSWKGWQEAQYF.

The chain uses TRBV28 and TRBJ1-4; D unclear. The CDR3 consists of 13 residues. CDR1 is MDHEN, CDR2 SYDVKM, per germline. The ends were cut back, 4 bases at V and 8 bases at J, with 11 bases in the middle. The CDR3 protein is CASSSQVDEKLFF. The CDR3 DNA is TGTGCCAGCAGTTCCCAGGTTGACGAAAAACTGTTTTTT.

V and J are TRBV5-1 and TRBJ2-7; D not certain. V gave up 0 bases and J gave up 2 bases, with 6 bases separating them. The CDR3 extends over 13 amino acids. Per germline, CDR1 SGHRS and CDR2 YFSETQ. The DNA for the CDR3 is TGCGCCAGCAGCTTGGGCGGTACCTACGAGCAGTACTTC. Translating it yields CASSLGGTYEQYF.

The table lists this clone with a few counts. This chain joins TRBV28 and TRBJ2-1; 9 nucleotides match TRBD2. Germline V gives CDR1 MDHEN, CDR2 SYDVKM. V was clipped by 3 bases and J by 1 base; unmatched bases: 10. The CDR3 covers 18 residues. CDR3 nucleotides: TGTGCCAGCAGTTTGGGCCTAGCGGGGAAAATTTCCTACAATGAGCAGTTCTTC. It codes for CASSLGLAGKISYNEQFF.